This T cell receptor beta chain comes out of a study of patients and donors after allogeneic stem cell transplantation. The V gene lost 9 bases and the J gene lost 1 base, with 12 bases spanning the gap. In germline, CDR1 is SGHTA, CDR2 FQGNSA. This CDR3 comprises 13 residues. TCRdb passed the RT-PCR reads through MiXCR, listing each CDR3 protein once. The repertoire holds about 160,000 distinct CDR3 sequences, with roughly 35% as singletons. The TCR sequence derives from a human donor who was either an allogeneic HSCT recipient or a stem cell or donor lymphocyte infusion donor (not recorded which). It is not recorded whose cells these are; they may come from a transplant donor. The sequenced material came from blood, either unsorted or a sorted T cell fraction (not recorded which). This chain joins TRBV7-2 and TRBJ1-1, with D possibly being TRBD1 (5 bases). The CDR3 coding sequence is TGTGCCAGTATGGGACTTACGAACACTGAAGCTTTCTTT. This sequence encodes CASMGLTNTEAFF.